Listed here is a single T cell receptor (beta chain). Antigen: not known. Germline-derived CDR1 and CDR2 are MNHEY and SVGAGI. This CDR3 is 14 amino acids long. Deletions cut 6 bases from V and 4 bases from J, with 10 bases between. The repertoire was sequenced with immunoSEQ multiplex PCR; TCRdb's copy has only in-frame clones and lacks some. The table shows tens of thousands of clones, with 83% occurring only once. This sample stems from a study of T cell responses to AZD1222 COVID-19 vaccine. Whole-study findings and limits: Regions left unmutated in variants are reportedly the target of nearly half of spike-specific TCRs.

The chain uses TRBV6-5 and TRBJ1-6; weak D call: TRBD1 (5 bases). This TCR came from an adult in good health. The source material was peripheral blood, sampled on day 0 of AZD1222 vaccination. The CDR3 here is CASSRDRYNSPLHF. The CDR3 DNA reads as TGTGCCAGCAGCCGTGACAGATATAATTCACCCCTCCACTTT.